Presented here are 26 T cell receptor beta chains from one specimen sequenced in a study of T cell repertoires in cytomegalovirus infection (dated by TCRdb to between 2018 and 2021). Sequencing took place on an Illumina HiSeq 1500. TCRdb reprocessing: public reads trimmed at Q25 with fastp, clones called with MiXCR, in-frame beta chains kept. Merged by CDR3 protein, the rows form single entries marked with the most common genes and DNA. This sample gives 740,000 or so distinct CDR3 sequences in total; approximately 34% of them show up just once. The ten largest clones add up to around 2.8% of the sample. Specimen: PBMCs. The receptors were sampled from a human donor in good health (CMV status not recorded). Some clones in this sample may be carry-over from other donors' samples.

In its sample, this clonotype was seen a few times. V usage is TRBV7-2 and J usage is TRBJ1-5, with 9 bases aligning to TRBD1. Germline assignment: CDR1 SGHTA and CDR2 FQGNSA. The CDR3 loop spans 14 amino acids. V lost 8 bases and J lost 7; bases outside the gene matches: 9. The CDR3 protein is CASGEQGAGQPQHF. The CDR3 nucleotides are TGTGCCAGCGGAGAACAGGGGGCAGGGCAGCCCCAGCATTTT. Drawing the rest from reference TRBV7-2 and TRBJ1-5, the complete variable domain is GAGVSQSPSNKVTEKGKDVELRCDPISGHTALYWYRQSLGQGLEFLIYFQGNSAPDKSGLPSDRFSAERTGGSVSTLTIQRTQQEDSAVYLCASGEQGAGQPQHFGDGTRLSIL.

DNA for the CDR3: TGCAGTGCTACCGGGACTAGCGGGGGCGAAGGTTATAGCACAGATACGCAGTATTTT. It is translated as CSATGTSGGEGYSTDTQYF. The chain is built from TRBV20-1 and TRBJ2-3; 14 bases are a match to TRBD2. The trim removed 4 bases at V and 0 bases at J, leaving 12 bases unmatched. This CDR3 spans 19 amino acids. In germline, CDR1 is DFQATT, CDR2 SNEGSKA (reference sequence).

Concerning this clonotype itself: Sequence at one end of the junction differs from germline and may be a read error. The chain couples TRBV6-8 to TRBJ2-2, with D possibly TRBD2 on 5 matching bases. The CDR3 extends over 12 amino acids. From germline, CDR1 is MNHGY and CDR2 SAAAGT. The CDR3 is CASSPGSGVLFF. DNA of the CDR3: TGTGCCAGCAGTCCGGGGTCCGGGGTGCTGTTTTTT.

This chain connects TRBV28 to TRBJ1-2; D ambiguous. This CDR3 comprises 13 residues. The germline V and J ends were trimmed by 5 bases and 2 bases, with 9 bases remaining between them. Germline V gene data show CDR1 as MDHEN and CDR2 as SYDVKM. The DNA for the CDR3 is TGTGCCAGCAGTGGTGTAAAGAACTATGGCTACACCTTC. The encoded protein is CASSGVKNYGYTF.

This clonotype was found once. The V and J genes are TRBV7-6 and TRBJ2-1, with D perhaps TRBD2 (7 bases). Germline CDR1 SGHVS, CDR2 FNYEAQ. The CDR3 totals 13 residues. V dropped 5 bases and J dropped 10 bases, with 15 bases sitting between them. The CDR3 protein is CASSPLADSEQFF. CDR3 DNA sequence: TGTGCCAGCAGCCCGCTAGCGGACAGCGAGCAGTTCTTC.

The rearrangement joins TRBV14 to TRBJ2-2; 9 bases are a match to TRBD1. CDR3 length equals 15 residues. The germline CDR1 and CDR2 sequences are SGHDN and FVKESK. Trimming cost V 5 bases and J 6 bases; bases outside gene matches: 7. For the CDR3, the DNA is TGTGCCAGCAGCAAAGGGACAGGGAGGTCCGGGGAGCTGTTTTTT. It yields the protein CASSKGTGRSGELFF. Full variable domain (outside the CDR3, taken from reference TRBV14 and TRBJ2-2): EAGVTQFPSHSVIEKGQTVTLRCDPISGHDNLYWYRRVMGKEIKFLLHFVKESKQDESGMPNNRFLAERTGGTYSTLKVQPAELEDSGVYFCASSKGTGRSGELFFGEGSRLTVL.

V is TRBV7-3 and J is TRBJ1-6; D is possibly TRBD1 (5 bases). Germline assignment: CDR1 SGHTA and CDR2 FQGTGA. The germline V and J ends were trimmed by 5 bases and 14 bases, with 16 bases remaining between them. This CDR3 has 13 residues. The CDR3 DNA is TGTGCCAGCAGCCCTACGGGACCCGGCACCCTCCACTTT. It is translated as CASSPTGPGTLHF. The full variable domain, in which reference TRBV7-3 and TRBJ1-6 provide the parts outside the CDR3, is GAGVSQTPSNKVTEKGKYVELRCDPISGHTALYWYRQSLGQGPEFLIYFQGTGAADDSGLPNDRFFAVRPEGSVSTLKIQRTERGDSAVYLCASSPTGPGTLHFGNGTRLTVT.

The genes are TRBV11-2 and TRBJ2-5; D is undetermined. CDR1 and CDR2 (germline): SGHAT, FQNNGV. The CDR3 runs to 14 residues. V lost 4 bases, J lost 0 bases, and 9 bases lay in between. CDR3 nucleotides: TGTGCCAGCAGCTCCCTCCAGTACCAAGAGACCCAGTACTTC. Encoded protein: CASSSLQYQETQYF.

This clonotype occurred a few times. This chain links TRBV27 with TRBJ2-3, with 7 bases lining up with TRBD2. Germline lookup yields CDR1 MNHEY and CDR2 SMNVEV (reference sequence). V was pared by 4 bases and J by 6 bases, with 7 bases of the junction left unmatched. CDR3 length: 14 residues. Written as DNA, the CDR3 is TGTGCCAGCAGTTCCCGACTAGCCTCCGATACGCAGTATTTT. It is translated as CASSSRLASDTQYF.

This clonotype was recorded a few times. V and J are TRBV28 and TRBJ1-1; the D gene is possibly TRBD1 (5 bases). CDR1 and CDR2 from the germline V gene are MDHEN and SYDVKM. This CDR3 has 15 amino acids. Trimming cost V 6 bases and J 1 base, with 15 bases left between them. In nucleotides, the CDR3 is TGTGCCAGCAGGGGGACGGTGGAAAGGAACACTGAAGCTTTCTTT. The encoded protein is CASRGTVERNTEAFF.

The chain's CDR3 is CASSHPGSTDTQYF. DNA of the CDR3: TGTGCCAGCAGCCACCCTGGCAGCACAGATACGCAGTATTTT. The rearrangement uses TRBV6-5 and TRBJ2-3; D unclear. Germline loops: CDR1 MNHEY, CDR2 SVGAGI. V lost 6 bases to trimming and J lost 0 bases, with 10 bases between them. The CDR3 totals 14 residues.

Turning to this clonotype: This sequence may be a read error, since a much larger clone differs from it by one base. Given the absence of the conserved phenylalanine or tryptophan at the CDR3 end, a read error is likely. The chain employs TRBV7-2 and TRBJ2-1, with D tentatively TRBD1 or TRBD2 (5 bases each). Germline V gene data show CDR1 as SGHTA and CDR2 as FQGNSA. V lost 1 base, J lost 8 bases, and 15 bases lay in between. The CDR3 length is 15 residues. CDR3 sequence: CASSLGPGWGDEQFL. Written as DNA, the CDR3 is TGTGCCAGCAGCTTAGGCCCGGGGTGGGGCGATGAGCAGTTCTTA.

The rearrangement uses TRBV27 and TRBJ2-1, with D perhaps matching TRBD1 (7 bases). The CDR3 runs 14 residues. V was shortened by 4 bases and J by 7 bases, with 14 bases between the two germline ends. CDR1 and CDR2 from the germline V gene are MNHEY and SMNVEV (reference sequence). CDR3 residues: CASSWGPGGNEQFF. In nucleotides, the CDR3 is TGTGCCAGCAGTTGGGGGCCAGGGGGGAATGAGCAGTTCTTC.

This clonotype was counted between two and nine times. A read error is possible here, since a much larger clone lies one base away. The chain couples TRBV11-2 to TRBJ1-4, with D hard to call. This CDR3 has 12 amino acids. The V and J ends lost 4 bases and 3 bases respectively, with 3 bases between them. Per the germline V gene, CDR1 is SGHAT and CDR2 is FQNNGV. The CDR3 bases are TGTGCCAGCAGCTACCCTAATGAAAAACTGTTTTTT. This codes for CASSYPNEKLFF.

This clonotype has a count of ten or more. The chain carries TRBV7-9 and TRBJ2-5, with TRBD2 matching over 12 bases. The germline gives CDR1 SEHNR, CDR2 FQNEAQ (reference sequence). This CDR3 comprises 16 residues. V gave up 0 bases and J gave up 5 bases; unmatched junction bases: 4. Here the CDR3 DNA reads TGTGCCAGCAGCTTAGCGCTAACTAGCGGGAGGGAGACCCAGTACTTC. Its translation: CASSLALTSGRETQYF.

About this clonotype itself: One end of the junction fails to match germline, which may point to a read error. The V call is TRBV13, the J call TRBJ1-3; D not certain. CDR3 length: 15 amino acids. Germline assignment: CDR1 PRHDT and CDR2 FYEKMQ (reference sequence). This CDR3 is CASSSWTVSGNSIYF. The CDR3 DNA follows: TGTGCCAGCAGCTCCTGGACGGTCTCTGGAAACTCCATATATTTT.

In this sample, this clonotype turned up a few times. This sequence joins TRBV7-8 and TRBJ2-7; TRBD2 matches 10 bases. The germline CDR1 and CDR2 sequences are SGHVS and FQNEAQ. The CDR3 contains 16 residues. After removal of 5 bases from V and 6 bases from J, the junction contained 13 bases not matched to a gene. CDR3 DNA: TGTGCCAGCAGCCGAATCCTAGCGGGAGTTGGGGGCGAGCAGTACTTC. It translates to CASSRILAGVGGEQYF.

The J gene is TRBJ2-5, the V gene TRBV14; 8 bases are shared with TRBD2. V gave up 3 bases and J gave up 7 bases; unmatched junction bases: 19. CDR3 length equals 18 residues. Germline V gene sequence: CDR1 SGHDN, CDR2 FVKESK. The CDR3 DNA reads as TGTGCCAGCAGCCACTACCCGGAGGCGGGGGGCGCCTTGGGGACCCAGTACTTC. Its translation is CASSHYPEAGGALGTQYF.

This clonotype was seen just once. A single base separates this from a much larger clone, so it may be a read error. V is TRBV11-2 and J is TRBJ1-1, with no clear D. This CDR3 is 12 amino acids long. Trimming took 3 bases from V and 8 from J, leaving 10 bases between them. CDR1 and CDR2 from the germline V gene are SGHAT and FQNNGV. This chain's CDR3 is CASSFESYEAFF. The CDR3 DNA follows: TGTGCCAGCAGCTTCGAGAGCTACGAAGCTTTCTTT.

The CDR3 sequence is CASSLRQGATQYNEQFF. The CDR3 region has the DNA TGTGCCAGCAGTCTAAGACAGGGAGCCACACAGTACAATGAGCAGTTCTTC. The gene calls are TRBV6-2 or TRBV6-3 and TRBJ2-1; 7 bases agree with TRBD1. This CDR3 is 17 amino acids long. Germline V gene lookup returns CDR1 MNHEY and CDR2 SVGEGT. Losses at the gene ends were 5 bases for V and 4 bases for J; bases not matched to a gene: 14.

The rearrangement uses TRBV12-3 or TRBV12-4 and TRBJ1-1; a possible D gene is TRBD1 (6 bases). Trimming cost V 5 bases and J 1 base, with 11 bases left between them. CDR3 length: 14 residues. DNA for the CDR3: TGTGCCAGCAGTGGGACAAGCAGGAACACTGAAGCTTTCTTT. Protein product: CASSGTSRNTEAFF.

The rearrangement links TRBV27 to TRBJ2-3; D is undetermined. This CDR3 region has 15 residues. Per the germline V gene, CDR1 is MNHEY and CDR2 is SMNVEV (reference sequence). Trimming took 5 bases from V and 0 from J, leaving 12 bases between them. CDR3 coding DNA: TGTGCCAGCAGTCCCGATGAGATAAGCACAGATACGCAGTATTTT. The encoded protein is CASSPDEISTDTQYF.

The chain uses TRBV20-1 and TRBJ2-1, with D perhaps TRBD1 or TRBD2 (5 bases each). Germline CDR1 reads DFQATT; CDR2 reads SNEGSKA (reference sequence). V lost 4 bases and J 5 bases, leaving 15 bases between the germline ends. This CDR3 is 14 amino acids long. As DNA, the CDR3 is TGCAGTGCTAACCCTACTCGGGGCGACAATGAGCAGTTCTTC. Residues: CSANPTRGDNEQFF.

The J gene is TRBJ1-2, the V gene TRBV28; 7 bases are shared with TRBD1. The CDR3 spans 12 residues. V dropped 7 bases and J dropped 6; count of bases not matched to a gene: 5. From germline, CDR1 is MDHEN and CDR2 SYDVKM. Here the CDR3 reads CASKKGADGYTF. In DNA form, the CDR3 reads TGTGCCAGCAAAAAGGGGGCTGATGGCTACACCTTC.

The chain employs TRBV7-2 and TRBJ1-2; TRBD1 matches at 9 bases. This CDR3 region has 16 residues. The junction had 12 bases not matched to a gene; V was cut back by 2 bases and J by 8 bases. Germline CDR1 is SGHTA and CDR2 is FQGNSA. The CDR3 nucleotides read TGTGCCAGCAGCTTAAGGGGGGCGGACAGGGGTGAAGGCTACACCTTC. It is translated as CASSLRGADRGEGYTF.

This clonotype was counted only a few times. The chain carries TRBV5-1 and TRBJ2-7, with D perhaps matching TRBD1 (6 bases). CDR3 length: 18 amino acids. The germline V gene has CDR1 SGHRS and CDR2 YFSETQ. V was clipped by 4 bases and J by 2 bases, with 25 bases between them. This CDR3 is CASSHGIYGTSRAYEQYF. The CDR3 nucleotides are TGCGCCAGCAGCCATGGAATATACGGGACATCACGAGCCTACGAGCAGTACTTC.